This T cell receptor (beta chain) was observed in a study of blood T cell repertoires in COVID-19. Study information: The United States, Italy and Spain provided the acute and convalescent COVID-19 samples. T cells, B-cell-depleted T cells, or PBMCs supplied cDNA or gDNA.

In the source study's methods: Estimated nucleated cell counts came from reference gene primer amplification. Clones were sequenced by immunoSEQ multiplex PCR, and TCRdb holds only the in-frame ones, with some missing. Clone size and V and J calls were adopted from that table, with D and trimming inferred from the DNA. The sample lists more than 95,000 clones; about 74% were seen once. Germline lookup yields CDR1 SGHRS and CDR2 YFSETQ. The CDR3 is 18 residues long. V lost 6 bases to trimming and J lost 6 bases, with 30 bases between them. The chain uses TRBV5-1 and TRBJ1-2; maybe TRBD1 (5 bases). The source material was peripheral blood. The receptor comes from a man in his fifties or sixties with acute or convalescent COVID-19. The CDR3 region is CASMSRPDDRSKKHGYTF. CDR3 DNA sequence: TGCGCCAGCATGAGTCGCCCGGATGACAGAAGTAAAAAACATGGCTACACCTTC.